This TCR beta chain stems from a study of vaccination and CD4 T cells after COVID-19. Looking at the study overall: Control cultures were given a CEFX pool, an HIV-1 Nef pool, or no peptide.

CD4+ T cells that had been cultured provided DNA sequenced with the Oncomine TCR Beta short-read assay. Each CDR3 protein is one row after TCRdb ran MiXCR on the PCR reads. Of around 15,000 distinct CDR3 sequences in the sample, approximately 26% were seen once. As for this clonotype: Its antigen is currently unknown.

Treatment of the sample: approximately 10-day PBMC culture with coronavirus spike peptide pools or control peptides (ViraFEST assay). Germline loops: CDR1 MDHEN, CDR2 SYDVKM. J was trimmed by 6 bases and V by 5 bases; bases with no gene match: 9. The CDR3 covers 15 residues. This chain connects TRBV28 to TRBJ2-1, with 8 bases fitting TRBD1. The sequenced sample consisted of cultured CD4+ T cells from blood. This TCR was sampled from a human donor with COVID-19. This CDR3 is CASSPTGGSFNEQFF. CDR3 bases: TGTGCCAGCAGTCCCACAGGGGGGAGCTTCAATGAGCAGTTCTTC.